This TCR beta chain appears in the sequencing data of a study of cytomegalovirus exposure and HLA in healthy donors (dated by TCRdb to between 2016 and 2019). With respect to the entire study: An earlier analysis of roughly 500 of the donors reported more than 250 Gb of sequence data and some 120 million unique TCR beta sequences from 150 million to 200 million T cells. An early release covering about 600 HLA-typed donors comprised approximately 300 gigabases of sequencing data and approximately 85 million unique TCR sequences. Of the 300 to 500 genotyped donors, less than 90% were placed in the genetic ancestry cluster associated with self-reported Caucasian donors. The study aimed to test whether signatures of past pathogen exposure could be identified by cataloging public T cell receptors. The study profiled the T cell repertoires of 666 subjects by immunosequencing and related them to cytomegalovirus serostatus. In addition to the first cohort of 666 subjects, a separate validation cohort of some 120 different subjects was used. To predict cytomegalovirus infection status, the study brought together high-throughput TCR immunosequencing, statistical association of individual TCRs with disease status, and machine learning. In a later analysis, previously published TCR beta repertoires from several hundred donors were re-analyzed and high-resolution HLA genotyping was added so that TCR occurrence patterns could be studied. In the later analysis, no new phenotypic data were used to find candidate immune exposures; instead, reliance was placed on TCR beta sequences and their occurrence across donors. In an earlier analysis of several hundred of the donors, high-throughput TCR beta sequencing was used to judge whether each TCR beta V gene segment behaved as functional or pseudogenic. Donor age, sex, ethnicity and CMV serostatus were compiled alongside the repertoire data. A later genetic analysis took genome-wide SNP genotypes for about 60% of the roughly 670 donors and used that subset as a discovery cohort. All discovery cohort repertoires had been generated using a single sequencing platform. Class I and class II HLA loci were covered by the typing at four-digit resolution. The number of donors typed differed by locus, with 629-630 for A, B, C, DRB1 and DQB1, roughly 520 for DQA1, 600 to 610 for DPA1, and around 450 for DPB1. Because of strong linkage in the cohort, roughly five DR-DQ haplotypes were treated as single units for association and clustering. Among some 410 genotyped donors of the cohort, an average of approximately 200,000 unique TCR beta nucleotide sequences was sequenced per donor, of which approximately 18% were non-productive. The research as a whole found: A further reported finding was that TCR beta sequences accurately predicted the HLA-A and HLA-B alleles for most subjects in the first cohort. In a later genetic analysis, fewer N-insertions in productive TCRs were reported among donors in an Asian-associated ancestry cluster than the roughly 670-donor mean. A later analysis associated 15,000 to 20,000 TCR beta sequences with specific HLA alleles at a false discovery rate of 0.05. This cohort had only TCR beta chains sequenced, and the lack of alpha or paired-chain data limited which features could be detected. According to a later analysis, parvovirus B19, influenza, CMV and Epstein-Barr virus appeared linked to several top co-occurrence clusters. A later genetic analysis associated a missense DCLRE1C variant with V-gene and J-gene trimming of TCR beta chains, and an independent cohort replicated the association. The authors suggested that the approach could potentially be extended to other disease states and immunological phenotypes. A total of 164 TCR beta chains were listed by the study as associated with cytomegalovirus. Because the 87-base-pair reads could not distinguish some IMGT-functional V segments, including TRBV6-2 and TRBV6-3, those segments were excluded. Because HLA typing was unavailable for some donors at each locus, only the typed subset was used in association tests. In a later analysis, HLA-associated TCR beta chains showed more clonal expansion and lower generation probabilities than non-associated chains that were equally common. The classifier was reported to diagnose cytomegalovirus status with high specificity and sensitivity in both the original cohort and the validation cohort. Presence/absence analyses assumed roughly uniform sequencing depth across donors, an assumption that may not hold. Assigning TCR associations to individual alleles was difficult when HLA alleles, especially DR and DQ, strongly co-occurred. The earlier analysis of 587 of the donors excluded 15 to 20 rarely observed V segments, including chromosome 9 orphons, because counts were too low. Immune exposure information for the cohort was limited to CMV serostatus. In a later analysis, TCR association rates were found to vary across HLA loci, with the most associated TCRs seen for DRB1 alleles and the fewest for HLA-C alleles. In vitro tests confirmed that a few of the cytomegalovirus-associated TCR beta chains recognize cytomegalovirus antigens. According to a later analysis, most CMV-associated TCR beta chains appeared to be HLA-restricted, and the HLA associations seemed to be driven largely by CMV exposure. Correlated functional status among segregating V segments might reflect linkage disequilibrium, but an unknown experimental factor could not be ruled out. Across donors, most TCR sequences were observed very rarely, whereas some public TCRs were present in many individuals. An earlier analysis of approximately 570 of the donors showed that most TCR beta V segments appeared in productive rearrangements either about 90% or about 30% of the time, which broadly matched IMGT annotations. A cluster of highly shared sequence variants was judged likely to be a technical artifact of the sequencing pipeline.

From the germline V gene, CDR1 is KGHSH and CDR2 is LQKENI. The CDR3 runs 14 amino acids, cysteine and phenylalanine included. Only the CDR3 DNA stays, 42 bases, in frame from base 1. Deletion took 2 bases off V and 3 bases off J, with a span of 11 bases between the germline ends. Concerning this clone itself: Its antigen specificity is not known. No base quality values were provided; no much bigger clone lies one nucleotide off.

The library was prepared using the immunoSEQ multiplex PCR assay. A mixture of 60 forward primers for TCR Vbeta segments and 13 reverse primers for TCR Jbeta segments was used in the multiplex PCR. The CDR3 region of rearranged TCR beta genes was amplified from genomic DNA with a multiplex PCR assay. Amplified TCR beta libraries were sequenced as 87-base-pair reads on the Illumina HiSeq System. As for the authors' bioinformatics: Across the 700 or so repertoires, a later analysis counted tens of millions of unique TCR beta chains, 8.5 million to 12 million of which were shared by at least two donors. To remove PCR and sequencing errors, raw reads were error-corrected and collapsed into unique sequences using a nearest-neighbor algorithm that merged closely related sequences. Alignment of CDR3 sequences to IMGT reference sequences was used to assign V, D and J gene segments. For a sequence to be retained, at least a six-nucleotide match to both a V gene segment and a J gene segment was required. Rearrangements were classified as productive when the CDR3 lacked stop codons and remained in frame with V and J, and all other rearrangements were classified as non-productive. Following IMGT convention, CDR3 was defined as the stretch from the second conserved V-encoded cysteine to the conserved J-encoded phenylalanine. In an earlier analysis of around 640 of the donors, sequences lacking an unambiguous match to a single V gene segment were excluded. In an earlier analysis of 450 to 750 of the donors, a V segment was called functional when productive rearrangements were above 56.7%, and segregating when the standard deviation between donors exceeded 5%. To diagnose cytomegalovirus status from the catalog of TCR beta chain sequences, a statistical classification framework was built. In a later analysis, TCR nucleotide sequences were compared against IMGT/GENE-DB human TR gene sequences so that V and J genes could be assigned. Using the TCRdist pipeline, a later analysis assigned CDR3 sequences along with most-parsimonious VDJ recombination scenarios. A later analysis defined each TCR beta chain by its CDR3 amino acid sequence plus V-gene family, and excluded reads lacking a unique V-gene family. To address suspected cross-contamination and a sequencing artifact, a later analysis removed several hundred highly shared, low-generation-probability nucleotide sequences. For each public chain, a later analysis derived a clonal expansion index from normalized ranks of inferred template counts within each repertoire. In a later analysis, generation probabilities were computed using a VDJ recombination model fitted to out-of-frame rearrangements, and the results were checked against IGoR. In a later analysis, TCR-TCR, TCR-HLA and TCR-CMV co-occurrence was scored with hypergeometric tests, and a repertoire-size bias correction was applied to TCR pairs. To estimate false discovery rates, a later analysis permuted the HLA or CMV assignments 20 times. In a later analysis, co-occurring TCRs were grouped using DBSCAN, and TCRdist sequence similarity was added for clustering within HLA-allele-positive subsets. Repertoires with fewer than 30,000 or more than 120,000 public chains, plus five repertoires with anomalous nucleotide sharing, were excluded from co-occurrence clustering. TCRdb re-hosts the immuneACCESS table, in-frame sequences only. Its copies lack some clones; in the studies checked, an unresolved V gene accounts for under half of them, and the cause for the rest is not known. D and trimming come from the DNA, and the V and J calls and clone size come from that table. The sample table holds almost 200,000 clones, of which around 78% were seen once. 1.5% to 2% of the sample rests with the top ten.

The cohort comprised approximately 700 healthy bone marrow donors. At the time of sampling, every cohort member was nominally healthy, though immune exposures that went unrecorded were likely present. The donor was CMV seronegative and belonged to the group of under 400 seronegative cohort members. Every donor gave a peripheral blood sample, and the peripheral blood mononuclear cells from that sample were used for TCR beta sequencing. The Qiagen DNeasy Blood Extraction Kit was used to extract genomic DNA from the blood cell samples. Input material: PBMCs. The chain joins TRBV18 to TRBJ2-7; the best D guess is TRBD1, with 6 bases matching. The receptor was derived from a man in his thirties or forties in good health and CMV-seronegative. The bases read TGTGCCAGCTCACCAATAGGACAGAACTACGAGCAGTACTTC. Its translation reads: CASSPIGQNYEQYF.